This T cell receptor (beta chain) was observed in a study of early T cells in non-severe SARS-CoV-2 infection. The CDR3 totals 15 residues. Per germline, CDR1 DFQATT and CDR2 SNEGSKA (reference sequence). TCRdb called the 5' RACE reads again in MiXCR, with one record for every CDR3 protein. The profile shows roughly 63,000 distinct CDR3 sequences, 13% of them singletons. The chain employs TRBV20-1 and TRBJ2-3; D not resolved. Sequencing was carried out using whole blood. The TCR comes from an adult who was a healthcare worker with PCR-confirmed SARS-CoV-2 infection or an uninfected control (not recorded which). The CDR3 region is CSPTAAAESTDTQYF. The CDR3 bases are TGCAGCCCGACTGCGGCAGCCGAGAGCACAGATACGCAGTATTTT.